Shown below are 3 T cell receptor beta chains from a single sample sequenced in a study of blood T cell repertoires in COVID-19. The repertoire was sequenced with immunoSEQ multiplex PCR; TCRdb's copy has only in-frame clones and lacks some. The sample lists 220,000 or so clones, roughly 84% occurring once. Sequencing was carried out using PBMCs or T cells enriched from blood (not recorded which). The receptors stem from a middle-aged woman who had recovered from COVID-19.

The gene calls are TRBV28 and TRBJ2-1, with TRBD2 as a possible D gene (5 bases). V was clipped by 4 bases and J by 10 bases, with 17 bases between them. This CDR3 region has 14 residues. Germline loops: CDR1 MDHEN, CDR2 SYDVKM. The CDR3 region is CASSWLARLGEQFF. The CDR3 DNA reads TGTGCCAGCAGTTGGCTAGCCCGACTCGGAGAGCAGTTCTTC. The whole variable domain, filled in from reference TRBV28 and TRBJ2-1, reads DVKVTQSSRYLVKRTGEKVFLECVQDMDHENMFWYRQDPGLGLRLIYFSYDVKMKEKGDIPEGYSVSREKKERFSLILESASTNQTSMYLCASSWLARLGEQFFGPGTRLTVL.

This rearrangement joins TRBV2 to TRBJ2-1, with 7 nucleotides matching TRBD1. The germline V gene has CDR1 SNHLY and CDR2 FYNNEI. CDR3 length equals 15 residues. V lost 4 bases, J lost 7 bases, and 10 bases stayed unmatched. The CDR3 protein is CASSGSDRAYNEQFF. The CDR3 DNA reads TGTGCCAGCAGTGGAAGTGACAGGGCGTATAATGAGCAGTTCTTC.

This chain's CDR3 is CASSTGLAGVETQYF. The CDR3 DNA reads TGTGCCAGCAGCACGGGACTAGCGGGGGTAGAGACCCAGTACTTC. The chain combines TRBV27 with TRBJ2-5; 14 bases are a match to TRBD2. CDR1 MNHEY and CDR2 SMNVEV come from the germline V gene (reference sequence). V lost 6 bases, J lost 4 bases, and 4 bases stayed unmatched. This CDR3 is 15 amino acids long.